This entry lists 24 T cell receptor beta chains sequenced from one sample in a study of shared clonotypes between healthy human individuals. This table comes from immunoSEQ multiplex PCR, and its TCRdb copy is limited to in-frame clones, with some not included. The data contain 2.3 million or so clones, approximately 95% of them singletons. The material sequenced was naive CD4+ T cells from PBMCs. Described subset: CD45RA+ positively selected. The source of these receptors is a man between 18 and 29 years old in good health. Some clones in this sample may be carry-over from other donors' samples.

This CDR3 is CASSFWVGGQETQYF. CDR3 DNA: TGTGCCAGCAGTTTTTGGGTCGGCGGGCAAGAGACCCAGTACTTC. The rearrangement links TRBV28 to TRBJ2-5; D may be TRBD2 (5 bases). The germline V gene has CDR1 MDHEN and CDR2 SYDVKM. There are 15 residues in the CDR3. Trimming cost V 3 bases and J 2 bases, with 13 bases left between them.

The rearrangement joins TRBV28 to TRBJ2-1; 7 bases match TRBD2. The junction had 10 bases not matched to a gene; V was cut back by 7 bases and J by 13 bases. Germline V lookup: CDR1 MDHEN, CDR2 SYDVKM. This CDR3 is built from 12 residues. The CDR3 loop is CASKVGSSGQFF. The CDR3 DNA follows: TGTGCCAGCAAGGTCGGGTCTAGCGGTCAGTTCTTC.

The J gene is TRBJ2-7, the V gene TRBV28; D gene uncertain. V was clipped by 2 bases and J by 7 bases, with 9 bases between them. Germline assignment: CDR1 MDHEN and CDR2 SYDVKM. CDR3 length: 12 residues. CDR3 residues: CASSLGWEEQYF. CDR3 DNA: TGTGCCAGCAGTTTAGGGTGGGAAGAGCAGTACTTC.

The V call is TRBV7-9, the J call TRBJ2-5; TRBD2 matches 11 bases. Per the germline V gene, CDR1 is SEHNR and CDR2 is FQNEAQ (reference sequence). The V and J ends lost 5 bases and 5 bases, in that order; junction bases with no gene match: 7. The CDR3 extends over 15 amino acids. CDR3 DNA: TGTGCCAGCAGCGTTAGCGGGAGGGCCGGTGAGACCCAGTACTTC. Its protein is CASSVSGRAGETQYF.

CDR3 bases: TGCAGCGTTGATTCTAGCTCGAGTGAGCAGTTCTTC. It is translated as CSVDSSSSEQFF. This rearrangement joins TRBV29-1 to TRBJ2-1; a weak D match, TRBD2 (5 bases). The CDR3 runs to 12 residues. Trimming left V 3 bases short and J 9 bases short, with 12 bases between. Germline V lookup: CDR1 SQVTM, CDR2 ANQGSEA.

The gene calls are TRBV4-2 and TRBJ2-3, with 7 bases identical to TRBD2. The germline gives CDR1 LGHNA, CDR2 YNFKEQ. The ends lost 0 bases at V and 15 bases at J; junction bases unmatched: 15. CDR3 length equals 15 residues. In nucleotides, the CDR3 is TGTGCCAGCAGCCAAGATTCCCTAGCGGTCACCAGGGTTTATTTT. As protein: CASSQDSLAVTRVYF.

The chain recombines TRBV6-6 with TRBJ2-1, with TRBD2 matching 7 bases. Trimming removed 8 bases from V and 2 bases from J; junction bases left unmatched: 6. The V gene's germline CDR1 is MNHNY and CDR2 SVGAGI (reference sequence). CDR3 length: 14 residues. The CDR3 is CASRPSGAYNEQFF. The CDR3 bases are TGTGCCAGCCGGCCTAGCGGAGCCTACAATGAGCAGTTCTTC.

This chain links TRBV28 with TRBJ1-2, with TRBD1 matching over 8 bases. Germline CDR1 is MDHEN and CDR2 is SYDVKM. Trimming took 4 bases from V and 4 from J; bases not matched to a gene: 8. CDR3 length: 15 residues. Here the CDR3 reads CASSSAKDRVYGYTF. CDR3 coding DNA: TGTGCCAGCAGTTCCGCCAAGGACAGGGTCTATGGCTACACCTTC.

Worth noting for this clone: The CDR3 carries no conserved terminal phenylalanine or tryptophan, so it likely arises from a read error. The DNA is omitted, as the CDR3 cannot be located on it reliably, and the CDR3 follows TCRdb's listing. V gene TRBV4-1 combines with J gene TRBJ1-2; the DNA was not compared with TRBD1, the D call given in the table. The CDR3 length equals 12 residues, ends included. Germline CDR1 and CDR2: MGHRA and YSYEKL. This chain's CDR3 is CASSQGNTGVIL.

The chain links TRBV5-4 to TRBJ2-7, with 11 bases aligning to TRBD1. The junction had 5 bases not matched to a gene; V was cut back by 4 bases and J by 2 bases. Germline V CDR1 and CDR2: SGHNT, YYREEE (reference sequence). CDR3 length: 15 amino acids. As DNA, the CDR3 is TGTGCCAGCAGCGATCCGGGACAGGGGGCCTACGAGCAGTACTTC. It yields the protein CASSDPGQGAYEQYF.

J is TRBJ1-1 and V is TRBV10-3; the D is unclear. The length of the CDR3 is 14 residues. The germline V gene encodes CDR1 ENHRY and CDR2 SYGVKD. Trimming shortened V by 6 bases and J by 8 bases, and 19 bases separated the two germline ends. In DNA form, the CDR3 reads TGTGCCATCAGAGAGGACGGGTGGGCTTCAGAAGCTTTCTTT. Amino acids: CAIREDGWASEAFF.

CDR3 protein: CASSLHAGEGSYEQYF. For the CDR3, the DNA is TGTGCCAGCAGCCTCCATGCGGGGGAGGGGTCCTACGAGCAGTACTTC. This rearrangement joins TRBV5-5 to TRBJ2-7; 7 bases align to TRBD2. This CDR3 has 16 residues. The ends lost 4 bases at V and 1 base at J; junction bases unmatched: 11. Germline loops: CDR1 SGHKS, CDR2 YYEKEE (reference sequence). The variable domain in full, with the rest retrieved from reference TRBV5-5 and TRBJ2-7, is DAGVTQSPTHLIKTRGQQVTLRCSPISGHKSVSWYQQVLGQGPQFIFQYYEKEERGRGNFPDRFSARQFPNYSSELNVNALLLGDSALYLCASSLHAGEGSYEQYFGPGTRLTVT.

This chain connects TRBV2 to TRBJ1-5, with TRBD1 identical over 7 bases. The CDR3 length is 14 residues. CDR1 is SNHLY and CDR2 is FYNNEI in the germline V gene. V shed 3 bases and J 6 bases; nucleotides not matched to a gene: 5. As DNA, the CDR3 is TGTGCCAGCAGTGAGTGGGACAGAAGTCAGCCCCAGCATTTT. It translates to CASSEWDRSQPQHF.

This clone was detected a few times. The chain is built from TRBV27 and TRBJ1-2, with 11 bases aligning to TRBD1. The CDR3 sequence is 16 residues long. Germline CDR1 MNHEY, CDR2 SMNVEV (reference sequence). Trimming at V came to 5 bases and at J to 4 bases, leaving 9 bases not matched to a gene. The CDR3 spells CASSAMDRGRGYGYTF. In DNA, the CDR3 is TGTGCCAGCAGTGCGATGGACAGGGGGCGCGGCTATGGCTACACCTTC.

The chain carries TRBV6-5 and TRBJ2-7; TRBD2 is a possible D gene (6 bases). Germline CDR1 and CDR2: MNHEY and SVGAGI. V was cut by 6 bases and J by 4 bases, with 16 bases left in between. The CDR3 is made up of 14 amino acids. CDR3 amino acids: CASRWRLEGYEQYF. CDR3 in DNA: TGTGCCAGCAGATGGAGATTGGAGGGATACGAGCAGTACTTC.

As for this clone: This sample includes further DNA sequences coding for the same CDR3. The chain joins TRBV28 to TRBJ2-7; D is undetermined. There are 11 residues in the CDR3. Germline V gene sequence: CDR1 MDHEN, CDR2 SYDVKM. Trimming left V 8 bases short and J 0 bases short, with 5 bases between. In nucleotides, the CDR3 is TGTGCCAGCGGGCCCTCCTACGAGCAGTACTTC. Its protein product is CASGPSYEQYF.

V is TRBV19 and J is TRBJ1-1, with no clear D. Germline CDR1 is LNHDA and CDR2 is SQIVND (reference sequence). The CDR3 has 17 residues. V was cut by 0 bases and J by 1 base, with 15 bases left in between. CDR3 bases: TGTGCCAGTAGTATAGAGGGAGCGGCCCTACAGAACACTGAAGCTTTCTTT. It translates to CASSIEGAALQNTEAFF.

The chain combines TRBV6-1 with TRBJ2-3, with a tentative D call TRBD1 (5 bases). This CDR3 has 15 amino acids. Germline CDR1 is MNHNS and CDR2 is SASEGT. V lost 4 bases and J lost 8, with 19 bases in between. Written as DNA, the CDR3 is TGTGCCAGCAGTGCAGGGCCAGGCCCATTGGGTACGCAGTATTTT. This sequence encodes CASSAGPGPLGTQYF.

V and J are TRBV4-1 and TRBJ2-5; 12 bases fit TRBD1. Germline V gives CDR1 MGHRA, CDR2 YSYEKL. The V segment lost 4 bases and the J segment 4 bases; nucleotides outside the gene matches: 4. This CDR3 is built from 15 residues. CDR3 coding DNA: TGCGCCAGCAGCCGGGGGACAGGGGGCGGAGAGACCCAGTACTTC. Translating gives CASSRGTGGGETQYF.

The CDR3 reads CASRVTLGSRETQYF. CDR3 coding DNA: TGTGCCAGCAGGGTTACACTGGGGTCAAGAGAGACCCAGTACTTC. The V and J genes are TRBV2 and TRBJ2-5; D uncertain. With 6 bases removed from V and 4 bases from J, the gap between germline ends came to 18 bases. CDR1 and CDR2 from the germline V gene are SNHLY and FYNNEI. The CDR3 length is 15 residues.

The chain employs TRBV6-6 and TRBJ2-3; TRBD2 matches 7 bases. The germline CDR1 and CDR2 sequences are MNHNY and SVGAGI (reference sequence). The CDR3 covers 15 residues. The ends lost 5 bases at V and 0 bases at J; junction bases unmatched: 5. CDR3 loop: CASSLRSGSTDTQYF. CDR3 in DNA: TGTGCCAGCAGTCTTCGTAGCGGGAGCACAGATACGCAGTATTTT.

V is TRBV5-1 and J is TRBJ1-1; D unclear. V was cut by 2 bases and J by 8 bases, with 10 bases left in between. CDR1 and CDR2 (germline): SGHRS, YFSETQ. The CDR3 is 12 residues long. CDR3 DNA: TGCGCCAGCAGCTTTGAGACGGGCGAAGCTTTCTTT. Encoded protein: CASSFETGEAFF.

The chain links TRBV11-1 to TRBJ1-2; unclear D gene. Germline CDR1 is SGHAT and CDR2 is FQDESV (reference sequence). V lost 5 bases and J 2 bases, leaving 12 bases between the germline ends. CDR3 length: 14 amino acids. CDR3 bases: TGTGCCAGCAGCAAAAGGACGGGCAACTATGGCTACACCTTC. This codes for CASSKRTGNYGYTF.

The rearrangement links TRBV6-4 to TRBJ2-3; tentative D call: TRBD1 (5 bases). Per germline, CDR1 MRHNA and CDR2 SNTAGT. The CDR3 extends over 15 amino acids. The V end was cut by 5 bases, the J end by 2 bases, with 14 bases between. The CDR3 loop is CASSISPTDTDTQYF. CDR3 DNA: TGTGCCAGCAGTATTAGCCCGACAGACACAGATACGCAGTATTTT.